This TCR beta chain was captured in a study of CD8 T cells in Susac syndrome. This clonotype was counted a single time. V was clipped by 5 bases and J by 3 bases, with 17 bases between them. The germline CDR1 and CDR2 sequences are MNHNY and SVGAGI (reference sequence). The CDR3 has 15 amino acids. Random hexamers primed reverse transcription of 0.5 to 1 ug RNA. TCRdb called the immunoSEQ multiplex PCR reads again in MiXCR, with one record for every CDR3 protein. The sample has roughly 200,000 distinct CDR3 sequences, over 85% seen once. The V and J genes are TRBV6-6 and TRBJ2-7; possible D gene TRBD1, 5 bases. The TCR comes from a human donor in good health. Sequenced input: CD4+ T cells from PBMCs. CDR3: CASSDHRNGLYEQYV. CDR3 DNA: TGTGCCAGCAGTGACCACAGGAACGGCCTCTACGAGCAGTACGTC.